A selection of T cell receptor beta chains follows, all from one sample in a study of CD8 T cells in Susac syndrome. TCRdb ran MiXCR on the immunoSEQ multiplex PCR reads and lists one entry per CDR3 protein. The sample lists about 240,000 distinct CDR3 sequences; around 96% were seen once. Sequencing was carried out using CD4+ T cells from PBMCs. Source of these receptors: a human donor with Susac syndrome. The CDR3 runs from the conserved cysteine through the conserved F or W. Fields, in order: V gene, clone size, D gene, J gene, CDR3 protein, CDR3 DNA. The D gene is left open where the match is weak. Size is stated for part of the rows, as once, few or many counts, or as a class when the clone is expanded.

TRBV30	.	.	TRBJ1-2	CAWSVSGAANYGYTF	TGTGCCTGGAGCGTCTCCGGCGCCGCTAACTATGGCTACACCTTC
TRBV6-1	.	TRBD2	TRBJ2-7	CASRSGGAYEQYF	TGTGCCAGCAGGAGTGGGGGGGCCTACGAGCAGTACTTC
TRBV28	.	.	TRBJ2-7	CASRLSGPSYEQYF	TGTGCCAGCAGACTTAGCGGACCCTCCTACGAGCAGTACTTC
TRBV5-6	.	TRBD2	TRBJ2-2	CASSHRTGLSGRGTGELFF	TGTGCCAGCAGCCATCGAACGGGGTTAAGCGGGAGAGGAACCGGGGAGCTGTTTTTT
TRBV9	.	TRBD2	TRBJ2-3	CASSVGLASGRKADTQYF	TGTGCCAGCAGCGTAGGTCTGGCTAGCGGGAGAAAAGCAGATACGCAGTATTTT
TRBV18	.	TRBD1	TRBJ1-5	CASSPGTGGYQPQHF	TGTGCCAGCTCACCGGGGACAGGGGGGTACCAGCCCCAGCATTTT
TRBV27	few	.	TRBJ2-3	CASSLSSSTDTQYF	TGTGCCAGCAGTTTATCGTCGAGCACAGATACGCAGTATTTT
TRBV5-1	.	.	TRBJ2-7	CASSPDVYEQYF	TGCGCCAGCAGCCCTGATGTCTACGAGCAGTACTTC
TRBV4-1	.	.	TRBJ2-3	CASSQFSDSNFADTQYF	TGCGCCAGCAGCCAATTTTCGGACTCTAACTTCGCAGATACGCAGTATTTT
TRBV20-1	once	.	TRBJ2-2	CSGLWRGELFF	TGCAGTGGACTATGGAGAGGGGAGCTGTTTTTT
TRBV11-2	few	.	TRBJ2-5	CASSWAQETQYF	TGTGCCAGCAGCTGGGCGCAAGAGACCCAGTACTTC
TRBV2	.	TRBD1	TRBJ2-7	CASAPDRVYEQYF	TGTGCCAGCGCCCCGGACAGGGTCTACGAGCAGTACTTC
TRBV23-1	.	.	TRBJ2-4	CASIYQPTSSKNIQYF	TGCGCCAGTATTTATCAACCTACTAGTTCGAAAAACATTCAGTACTTC
TRBV18	once	TRBD1	TRBJ1-2	CASSPSGTARFYGYTF	TGTGCCAGCTCACCTTCCGGGACAGCCCGGTTCTATGGCTACACCTTC
TRBV4-1	.	.	TRBJ1-2	CASSQVSGSIGYTF	TGCGCCAGCAGCCAAGTATCAGGGAGTATTGGCTACACCTTC
TRBV30	.	TRBD1	TRBJ2-1	CAFLGQGDNEQFF	TGTGCCTTCCTGGGACAGGGCGACAATGAGCAGTTCTTC
TRBV5-1	.	.	TRBJ2-1	CASSLAWYPKPNNEQFF	TGCGCCAGCAGCTTGGCGTGGTACCCCAAGCCCAACAATGAGCAGTTCTTC
TRBV20-1	.	TRBD1	TRBJ1-5	CSASAAGTGDQPQHF	TGCAGTGCATCGGCTGCTGGGACAGGGGATCAGCCCCAGCATTTT
TRBV5-1	.	TRBD1	TRBJ1-2	CASSGSGQFSESSGYTF	TGCGCCAGCAGCGGATCGGGACAGTTCTCCGAAAGTTCTGGCTACACCTTC
TRBV28	once	.	TRBJ2-7	CASEGAYEQYF	TGTGCATCGGAGGGGGCCTACGAGCAGTACTTC
TRBV30	.	.	TRBJ1-4	CACQKDGEKLFF	TGTGCCTGTCAGAAGGACGGAGAAAAACTGTTTTTT
TRBV29-1	.	TRBD1	TRBJ2-2	CSVEATGESGELFF	TGCAGCGTTGAAGCCACAGGGGAAAGCGGGGAGCTGTTTTTT
TRBV18	once	.	TRBJ1-5	CASSPPAGSSGQPQHF	TGTGCCAGCTCACCACCGGCAGGTTCCTCGGGGCAGCCCCAGCATTTT
TRBV7-9	.	.	TRBJ2-1	CASSLRPSGYNEQFF	TGTGCCAGCAGCTTACGACCGTCGGGATACAATGAGCAGTTCTTC
TRBV4-1	once	TRBD1	TRBJ1-1	CASSPTGASNTEAFF	TGCGCCAGCAGCCCAACAGGGGCCTCGAACACTGAAGCTTTCTTT
TRBV15	.	TRBD2	TRBJ2-1	CATSRGASGSSYNEQFF	TGTGCCACCAGCAGAGGGGCTAGCGGGAGTTCCTACAATGAGCAGTTCTTC
TRBV12-3/TRBV12-4	.	.	TRBJ2-3	CASINRMSTDTQYF	TGTGCCAGCATAAATAGGATGAGCACAGATACGCAGTATTTT
TRBV7-7	once	.	TRBJ2-5	CASNTLQETQYF	TGTGCTAGCAACACACTCCAAGAGACCCAGTACTTC
TRBV30	.	.	TRBJ2-1	CAWGSGHEQFF	TGTGCCTGGGGGAGCGGGCATGAGCAGTTCTTC
TRBV15	once	.	TRBJ1-2	CATSRVLGAGGYTF	TGTGCCACCAGCAGAGTGTTAGGGGCGGGCGGCTACACCTTC
TRBV9	.	TRBD1	TRBJ1-2	CASSDNLNNPGQRNYGYTF	TGTGCCAGCAGTGACAACCTTAATAACCCGGGACAGCGAAACTATGGCTACACCTTC
TRBV11-3	.	.	TRBJ1-2	CASSSGTHYGYTF	TGTGCCAGCAGCTCGGGGACCCACTATGGCTACACCTTC
TRBV4-1	.	.	TRBJ1-3	CASSQAWASSGNTIYF	TGCGCCAGCAGCCAAGCATGGGCAAGCTCTGGAAACACCATATATTTT
TRBV9	.	.	TRBJ2-5	CASSPSPQETQYF	TGTGCCAGCAGTCCTAGCCCCCAAGAGACCCAGTACTTC
TRBV18	.	TRBD1	TRBJ2-1	CASSQGQATGNEQFF	TGTGCCAGCTCACAAGGACAGGCAACCGGCAATGAGCAGTTCTTC
TRBV7-9	.	TRBD2	TRBJ2-7	CASSPEREAYEQYF	TGTGCCAGCAGCCCCGAACGGGAGGCCTACGAGCAGTACTTC
TRBV29-1	.	.	TRBJ2-3	CSVPGPSTDTQYF	TGCAGCGTTCCCGGTCCTAGCACAGATACGCAGTATTTT
TRBV9	.	.	TRBJ2-5	CASSGQWETQYF	TGTGCCAGCAGCGGACAGTGGGAGACCCAGTACTTC
TRBV7-9	.	TRBD1	TRBJ1-4	CASSPGTGGSTNEKLFF	TGTGCCAGCAGCCCCGGGACAGGGGGCTCAACTAATGAAAAACTGTTTTTT
TRBV5-1	.	TRBD2	TRBJ2-3	CASMSGESTDTQYF	TGCGCCAGCATGAGCGGGGAGAGCACAGATACGCAGTATTTT
TRBV28	.	.	TRBJ2-3	CASGWTDTQYF	TGTGCCAGCGGCTGGACAGATACGCAGTATTTT
TRBV27	.	.	TRBJ2-5	CASSLWPGAEETQYF	TGTGCCAGCAGTTTATGGCCGGGAGCGGAAGAGACCCAGTACTTC
TRBV7-9	.	.	TRBJ1-1	CASSFLQGGSEAFF	TGTGCCAGCAGCTTCTTACAGGGAGGTTCTGAAGCTTTCTTT
TRBV6-1	.	.	TRBJ1-5	CASSAEFNQPQHF	TGTGCCAGCAGTGCAGAATTCAATCAGCCCCAGCATTTT
TRBV20-1	.	.	TRBJ2-3	CSAPASGDTQYF	TGCAGTGCGCCAGCCTCGGGTGATACGCAGTATTTT
TRBV3-1	.	TRBD1	TRBJ2-7	CASSSAWGQGFYEQYF	TGTGCCAGCAGCTCCGCCTGGGGACAGGGGTTCTACGAGCAGTACTTC
TRBV20-1	.	TRBD2	TRBJ2-3	CSARNLMTSGITDTQYF	TGCAGTGCTAGAAACCTAATGACTAGCGGAATCACAGATACGCAGTATTTT
TRBV30	.	TRBD1	TRBJ1-2	CACPGQGHYGYTF	TGTGCCTGCCCGGGACAGGGACACTATGGCTACACCTTC
TRBV2	.	TRBD1	TRBJ2-7	CASKRQGAYEQYF	TGTGCCAGCAAACGACAGGGGGCATACGAGCAGTACTTC
TRBV10-3	.	.	TRBJ1-1	CAISPMNTEAFF	TGTGCCATCAGTCCTATGAACACTGAAGCTTTCTTT
TRBV5-4	.	TRBD1	TRBJ2-5	CASGGQGSGQTQYF	TGTGCCAGCGGGGGACAGGGTAGCGGGCAGACCCAGTACTTC
TRBV6-6	.	.	TRBJ2-5	CASSSRNWSLQETQYF	TGTGCCAGCAGTTCTCGTAACTGGTCCCTACAAGAGACCCAGTACTTC
TRBV29-1	.	TRBD1	TRBJ2-4	CSVEDVWATGVAKNIQYF	TGCAGCGTTGAAGATGTGTGGGCGACAGGGGTAGCCAAAAACATTCAGTACTTC
TRBV20-1	.	TRBD2	TRBJ2-5	CSAPRPLAGGETQYF	TGCAGTGCCCCTCGTCCACTAGCGGGAGGGGAGACCCAGTACTTC
TRBV4-1	.	.	TRBJ2-5	CASSQVTQETQYF	TGCGCCAGCAGCCAAGTAACCCAAGAGACCCAGTACTTC
TRBV30	.	.	TRBJ2-7	CAWSVGSIPLGEQYF	TGTGCCTGGAGTGTAGGGTCTATCCCCCTCGGCGAGCAGTACTTC
TRBV19	.	.	TRBJ2-4	CASRRRDIQYF	TGTGCCAGTAGACGTCGGGACATTCAGTACTTC
TRBV20-1	.	.	TRBJ1-5	CSALRGQFNQPQHF	TGCAGTGCTCTCAGGGGACAATTCAATCAGCCCCAGCATTTT
TRBV29-1	.	.	TRBJ2-3	CSVRQGSSGTDTQYF	TGCAGCGTTCGTCAGGGATCCTCTGGCACAGATACGCAGTATTTT